The source of this T cell receptor beta chain is a study of T-cell memory formation after mild COVID-19. In the study overall: Clusters were largely donor specific.

The table lists this clonotype with a few counts. The V segment lost 4 bases and the J segment 6 bases; nucleotides outside the gene matches: 4. Germline V gene lookup returns CDR1 MNHEY and CDR2 SVGEGT. The CDR3 is 14 amino acids. Amplification by 5'RACE using constant-segment primers produced TCR alpha and TCR beta cDNA libraries that carried sample barcodes and UMIs. One entry per CDR3 protein, called by TCRdb with MiXCR from the 5' RACE reads. Of about 470,000 distinct CDR3 sequences in the sample, 15% to 20% are singletons; the top ten hold 9% to 15%. J is TRBJ2-7 and V is TRBV6-2 or TRBV6-3; TRBD2 matches 12 bases. What was sequenced was PBMCs or a T cell subset sorted from them (not recorded which). The receptor was derived from an adult woman who had mild COVID-19 (a few samples of this study predate the infection). Cell type and time point are not known. This chain's CDR3 is CASSLLAGGSEQYF. The CDR3 bases are TGTGCCAGCAGTTTACTAGCGGGAGGATCCGAGCAGTACTTC.